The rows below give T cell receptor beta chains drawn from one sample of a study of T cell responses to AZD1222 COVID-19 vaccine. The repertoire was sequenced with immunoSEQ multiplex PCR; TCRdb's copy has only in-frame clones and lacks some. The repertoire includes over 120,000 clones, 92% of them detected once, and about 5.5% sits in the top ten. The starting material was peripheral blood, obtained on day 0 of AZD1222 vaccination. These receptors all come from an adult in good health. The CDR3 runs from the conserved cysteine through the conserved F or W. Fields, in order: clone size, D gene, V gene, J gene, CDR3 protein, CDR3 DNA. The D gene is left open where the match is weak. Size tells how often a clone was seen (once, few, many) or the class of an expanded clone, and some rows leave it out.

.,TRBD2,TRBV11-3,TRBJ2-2,CASSPGGGELFF,TGTGCCAGCAGCCCGGGAGGCGGGGAGCTGTTTTTT
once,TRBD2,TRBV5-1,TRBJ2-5,CASRSSTSGTQETQYF,TGCGCCAGCAGATCATCGACTAGCGGCACACAAGAGACCCAGTACTTC
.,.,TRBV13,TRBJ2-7,CASSLLGDTTYEQYF,TGTGCCAGCAGCCTGCTTGGGGACACCACCTACGAGCAGTACTTC
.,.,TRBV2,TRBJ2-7,CASSVGSGQHYEQYF,TGTGCCAGCAGTGTAGGGAGTGGGCAGCACTACGAGCAGTACTTC
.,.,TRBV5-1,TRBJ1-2,CASSLGKGYGYTF,TGCGCCAGCAGCCTCGGGAAGGGGTATGGCTACACCTTC
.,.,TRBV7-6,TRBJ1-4,CASSLQTGSEGEKLFF,TGTGCCAGCAGCTTACAAACAGGGAGCGAGGGTGAAAAACTGTTTTTT
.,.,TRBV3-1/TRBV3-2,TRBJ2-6,CASSPRDSGANVLTF,TGTGCCAGCAGCCCCCGGGATTCTGGGGCCAACGTCCTGACTTTC
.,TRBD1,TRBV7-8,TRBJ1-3,CASSLATGFFYSGNTIYF,TGTGCCAGCAGCTTAGCGACAGGGTTCTTCTACTCTGGAAACACCATATATTTT
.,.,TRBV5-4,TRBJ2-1,CASSSGAVPSYNEQFF,TGTGCCAGCAGCTCCGGAGCGGTCCCGTCCTACAATGAGCAGTTCTTC
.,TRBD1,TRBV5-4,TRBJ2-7,CASSAPGQGWGEQYF,TGTGCCAGCAGCGCGCCGGGACAGGGTTGGGGCGAGCAGTACTTC
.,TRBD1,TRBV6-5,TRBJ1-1,CASSHRGDTEAFF,TGTGCCAGCAGTCACAGGGGGGACACTGAAGCTTTCTTT
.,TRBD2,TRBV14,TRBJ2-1,CASSQVTSDLYNEQFF,TGTGCCAGCAGCCAAGTAACTAGCGATCTCTACAATGAGCAGTTCTTC
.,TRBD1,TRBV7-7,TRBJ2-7,CASSPRKGAAYEQYF,TGTGCTAGCAGCCCTCGGAAGGGGGCGGCCTACGAGCAGTACTTC
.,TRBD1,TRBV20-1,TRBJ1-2,CSASRGLVEGRGYTF,TGCAGTGCTAGTAGGGGGCTGGTTGAGGGTCGGGGCTACACCTTC
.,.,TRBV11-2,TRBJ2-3,CASSLDRVRPDTQYF,TGTGCCAGCAGCTTAGACAGGGTTCGCCCAGATACGCAGTATTTT
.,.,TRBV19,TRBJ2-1,CASSIDLASYNEQFF,TGTGCCAGTAGTATAGATCTAGCGTCCTACAATGAGCAGTTCTTC
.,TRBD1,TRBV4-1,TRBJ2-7,CASSPGVGQLEEQYF,TGCGCCAGCAGCCCAGGGGTGGGACAGTTGGAAGAGCAGTACTTC
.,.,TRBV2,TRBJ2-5,CASSEQGWAQETQYF,TGTGCCAGCAGTGAACAGGGGTGGGCCCAAGAGACCCAGTACTTC
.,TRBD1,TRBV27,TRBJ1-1,CASSATGSNTEAFF,TGTGCCAGCAGTGCGACAGGGTCGAACACTGAAGCTTTCTTT
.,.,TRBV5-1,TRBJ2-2,CASSLVFRGPTRTGELFF,TGCGCCAGCAGCTTGGTGTTTCGGGGTCCGACCCGCACCGGGGAGCTGTTTTTT
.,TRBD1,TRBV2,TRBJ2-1,CATQGTTGTYNEQFF,TGTGCCACACAGGGGACGACAGGGACGTACAATGAGCAGTTCTTC
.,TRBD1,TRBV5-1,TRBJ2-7,CASSSRQGAYEQYF,TGCGCCAGCAGCTCCCGACAGGGGGCTTACGAGCAGTACTTC
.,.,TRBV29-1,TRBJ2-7,CSVVQGVGYEQYF,TGCAGCGTTGTTCAGGGTGTAGGCTACGAGCAGTACTTC
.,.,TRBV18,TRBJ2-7,CASSSVGTLAGVTYEQYF,TGTGCCAGCTCATCTGTCGGGACCTTAGCAGGGGTAACGTACGAGCAGTACTTC
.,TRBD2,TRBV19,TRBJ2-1,CASSPGLAGVEQFF,TGTGCCAGTAGCCCGGGACTAGCGGGAGTTGAGCAGTTCTTC
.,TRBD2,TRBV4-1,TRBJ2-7,CASSQGTSGAYSYEQYF,TGCGCCAGCAGCCAAGGGACGAGCGGGGCTTATTCCTACGAGCAGTACTTC
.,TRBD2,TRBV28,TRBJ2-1,CASSPGLAAGREQFF,TGTGCCAGCAGTCCCGGACTAGCGGCTGGGAGGGAGCAGTTCTTC
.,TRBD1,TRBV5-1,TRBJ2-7,CASSKGQGDEQYF,TGCGCCAGCAGCAAGGGACAGGGGGACGAGCAGTACTTC
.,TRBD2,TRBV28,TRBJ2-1,CASSSTSGARNEQFF,TGTGCCAGCAGTAGTACTAGCGGGGCTCGGAATGAGCAGTTCTTC
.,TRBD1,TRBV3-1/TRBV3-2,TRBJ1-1,CASSHGTADVFF,TGTGCCAGCAGCCACGGGACAGCGGACGTTTTTTTT
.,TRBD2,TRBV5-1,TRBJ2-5,CASSPVVGGDETQYF,TGCGCCAGCAGCCCGGTGGTTGGGGGGGACGAGACCCAGTACTTC
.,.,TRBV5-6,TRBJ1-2,CASSHFEAGNYGYTF,TGTGCCAGCAGCCATTTTGAGGCCGGGAACTATGGCTACACCTTC
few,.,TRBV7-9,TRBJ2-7,CASSYQGYEQYF,TGTGCCAGCAGCTATCAGGGATACGAGCAGTACTTC
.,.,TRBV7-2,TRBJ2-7,CASSERGGYEQYF,TGTGCCAGCTCTGAGAGGGGTGGCTACGAGCAGTACTTC
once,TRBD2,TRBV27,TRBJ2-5,CASSYLTSGRVGTQYF,TGTGCCAGCAGTTACCTGACTAGCGGGAGGGTCGGGACCCAGTACTTC
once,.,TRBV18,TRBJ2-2,CASSPEGAVNTGELFF,TGTGCCAGCTCACCGGAGGGGGCGGTCAACACCGGGGAGCTGTTTTTT
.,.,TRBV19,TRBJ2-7,CASSILGILPGEQYF,TGTGCCAGTAGTATCCTCGGGATCCTTCCCGGCGAGCAGTACTTC
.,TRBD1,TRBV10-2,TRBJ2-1,CATDPNRGNEQFF,TGCGCCACCGATCCTAACAGGGGGAATGAGCAGTTCTTC
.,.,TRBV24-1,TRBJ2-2,CATSDTEVNTGELFF,TGTGCCACCAGTGACACGGAGGTAAACACCGGGGAGCTGTTTTTT
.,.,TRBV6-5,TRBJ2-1,CASSYGGPVNEQFF,TGTGCCAGCAGTTACGGAGGACCCGTAAATGAGCAGTTCTTC
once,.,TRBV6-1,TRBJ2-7,CASSEPTGAFGVEQYF,TGTGCCAGCAGTGAACCTACCGGGGCGTTCGGGGTCGAGCAGTACTTC
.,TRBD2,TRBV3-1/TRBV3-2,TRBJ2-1,CASSQPPGLATPYNEQFF,TGTGCCAGCAGCCAACCACCGGGACTAGCGACGCCCTACAATGAGCAGTTCTTC
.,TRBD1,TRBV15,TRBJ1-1,CATSRDQGVSEAFF,TGTGCCACCAGCAGAGATCAGGGGGTCAGTGAAGCTTTCTTT
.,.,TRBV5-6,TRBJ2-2,CASSLTGNTGELFF,TGTGCCAGCAGTTTGACAGGGAACACCGGGGAGCTGTTTTTT
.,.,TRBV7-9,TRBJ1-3,CASSPSSGNTIYF,TGTGCCAGCAGCCCGAGCTCTGGAAACACCATATATTTT
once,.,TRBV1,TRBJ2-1,CTSGPIPLQGAPYNEQFF,TGCACCAGCGGCCCTATCCCACTTCAGGGGGCTCCCTACAATGAGCAGTTCTTC
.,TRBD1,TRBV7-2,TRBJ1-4,CASSNRGLAEKLFF,TGTGCCAGCAGCAACAGGGGCTTAGCTGAAAAACTGTTTTTT
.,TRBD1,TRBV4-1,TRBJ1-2,CASSQDRGQYGYTF,TGCGCCAGCAGCCAAGATAGGGGACAGTATGGCTACACCTTC
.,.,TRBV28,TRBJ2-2,CASSTPRDGNTGELFF,TGTGCCAGCAGTACTCCTCGGGACGGAAACACCGGGGAGCTGTTTTTT
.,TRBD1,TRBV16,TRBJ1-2,CASSLTRTGYGYTF,TGTGCCAGCAGCCTTACCCGGACAGGTTATGGCTACACCTTC
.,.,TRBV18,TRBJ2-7,CASSQNNQGSEQYF,TGTGCCAGCTCACAGAATAATCAGGGTTCCGAGCAGTACTTC
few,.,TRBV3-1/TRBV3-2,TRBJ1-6,CASSPLGIRNSPLHF,TGTGCCAGCAGCCCTCTTGGTATCCGCAATTCACCCCTCCACTTT
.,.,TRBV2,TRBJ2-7,CASISGTAGYEQYF,TGTGCCAGCATTAGCGGTACGGCTGGATACGAGCAGTACTTC
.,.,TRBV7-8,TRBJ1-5,CASSPRGNQPQHF,TGTGCCAGCAGTCCCCGGGGCAATCAGCCCCAGCATTTT
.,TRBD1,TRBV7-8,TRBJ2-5,CASSWGQRETQYF,TGTGCCAGCAGCTGGGGACAGCGCGAGACCCAGTACTTC
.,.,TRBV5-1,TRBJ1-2,CASSSLEARGVDGYTF,TGCGCCAGCAGCTCCCTGGAGGCTCGGGGGGTGGATGGCTACACCTTC
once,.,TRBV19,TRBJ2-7,CASSAKGSPRSYEQYF,TGTGCCAGTAGTGCGAAGGGGTCCCCGCGATCCTACGAGCAGTACTTC
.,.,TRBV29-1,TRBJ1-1,CSVERRAAGGTEAFF,TGCAGCGTTGAGAGGAGGGCGGCGGGGGGAACTGAAGCTTTCTTT
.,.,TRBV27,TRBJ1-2,CASSAQGRGYTF,TGTGCCAGCAGTGCTCAAGGGAGAGGCTACACCTTC